A single sample is the source of the 9 T cell receptor beta chains below, sequenced in a study of cytomegalovirus exposure and HLA in healthy donors. Using immunoSEQ multiplex PCR, the repertoire was profiled, and TCRdb retains in-frame clones only, with some absent. Here the sample spans over 150,000 clones, 84% being singletons. The sequencing input was PBMCs. These receptors were collected from a woman younger than 30 in good health and CMV-seropositive.

This clone is a singleton in its sample. The V call is TRBV6-1, the J call TRBJ1-5, with 7 bases fitting TRBD1. This CDR3 region has 16 residues. The J segment lost 2 bases and the V segment lost 4 bases, leaving 8 bases of the junction unmatched. Germline V CDR1 and CDR2: MNHNS, SASEGT. CDR3 sequence: CASSAPGGTGNQPQHF. CDR3 sequence (DNA): TGTGCCAGCAGTGCCCCAGGGGGTACCGGCAATCAGCCCCAGCATTTT.

This sequence joins TRBV4-1 and TRBJ1-1; no definite D call. With 1 base removed from V and 2 bases from J, the gap between germline ends came to 14 bases. The CDR3 loop spans 16 amino acids. In germline, CDR1 is MGHRA, CDR2 YSYEKL. The CDR3 reads CASSQGTAPGNTEAFF. CDR3 DNA sequence: TGCGCCAGCAGCCAAGGAACAGCCCCCGGAAACACTGAAGCTTTCTTT.

This rearrangement joins TRBV7-3 to TRBJ2-7, with 9 positions matching TRBD1. The CDR3 is 14 residues long. Germline V gives CDR1 SGHTA, CDR2 FQGTGA. V shed 5 bases and J 4 bases; nucleotides not matched to a gene: 6. CDR3 in DNA: TGTGCCAGCAGCCCGGGGGACAGGGCTTACGAGCAGTACTTC. It codes for CASSPGDRAYEQYF.

V and J are TRBV6-5 and TRBJ2-4; no definite D call. CDR3 length equals 13 residues. The V gene's germline CDR1 is MNHEY and CDR2 SVGAGI. Trimming cost V 6 bases and J 8 bases, with 14 bases left between them. CDR3 sequence: CASSPTEKDIQYF. The CDR3 nucleotides read TGTGCCAGCAGCCCTACCGAAAAAGACATTCAGTACTTC.

V gene TRBV6-5 combines with J gene TRBJ2-7, with D unclear. The CDR3 consists of 12 residues. Germline V gene lookup returns CDR1 MNHEY and CDR2 SVGAGI. Trimming took off 4 bases at V and 6 bases at J, with 10 bases between the two ends. CDR3: CASSSDKREQYF. The CDR3 DNA sequence: TGTGCCAGCAGTTCCGACAAACGCGAGCAGTACTTC.

This clone appeared once. V and J are TRBV5-1 and TRBJ2-1; possibly TRBD1 for D (5 bases). V shed 2 bases and J shed 8 bases, with 11 bases lying between them. The CDR3 is 13 amino acids. Germline V lookup: CDR1 SGHRS, CDR2 YFSETQ. The CDR3: CASSFRTPHEQFF. DNA for the CDR3: TGCGCCAGCAGCTTTAGGACACCCCATGAGCAGTTCTTC.

The J gene is TRBJ2-6, the V gene TRBV9, with D possibly TRBD2 on 6 matching bases. This CDR3 region has 16 residues. Germline CDR1 is SGDLS and CDR2 is YYNGEE. Trimming removed 0 bases from V and 0 bases from J, with 7 bases in between. The CDR3 loop reads CASSVVGGSGANVLTF. The CDR3 region has the DNA TGTGCCAGCAGCGTAGTGGGAGGCTCTGGGGCCAACGTCCTGACTTTC. Full variable domain (remainder filled in from reference TRBV9 and TRBJ2-6): DSGVTQTPKHLITATGQRVTLRCSPRSGDLSVYWYQQSLDQGLQFLIQYYNGEERAKGNILERFSAQQFPDLHSELNLSSLELGDSALYFCASSVVGGSGANVLTFGAGSRLTVL.

The V and J genes are TRBV5-6 and TRBJ1-1, with a possible D match to TRBD1 (5 bases). V was trimmed by 4 bases and J by 2 bases, leaving 12 bases between them. Germline CDR1 SGHDT, CDR2 YYEEEE. This CDR3 spans 14 amino acids. The CDR3 loop is CASSKYRKNTEAFF. For the CDR3, the DNA is TGTGCCAGCAGCAAATACAGGAAAAACACTGAAGCTTTCTTT.

V usage is TRBV27 and J usage is TRBJ2-7, with D possibly being TRBD1 (6 bases). Between the trimmed V and J ends, which lost 5 bases and 7 bases, there was a span of 30 bases. CDR3 size: 18 residues. Per the germline V gene, CDR1 is MNHEY and CDR2 is SMNVEV (reference sequence). DNA for the CDR3: TGTGCCAGCAGTCGCCGGGACACCCACCCCAACACCGCTAGGGAGCAGTACTTC. Its protein product is CASSRRDTHPNTAREQYF.